Below, 9 T cell receptor beta chains from the same sample are listed, as sequenced in a study of blood T cells in healthy people across ages. Combining a sample-barcoded 5' primer with a J-beta primer mix, a second PCR ran for about 6 to 12 cycles. Via MiXCR, TCRdb re-called the 5' RACE reads, giving one row per CDR3 protein. The sample carries hundreds of thousands of distinct CDR3 sequences, roughly 60% recorded once. The material sequenced was blood. The receptor set was obtained from a man aged 25 to 40 in good health.

This clonotype was counted between two and nine times. The CDR3 loop reads CSVVLGRAYEQYF. For the CDR3, the DNA is TGCAGCGTTGTTCTGGGGAGGGCTTACGAGCAGTACTTC. The rearrangement uses TRBV29-1 and TRBJ2-7, with TRBD2 identical over 7 bases. Germline trimming cut 4 bases from V and 4 bases from J; bases unmatched to any gene: 7. This CDR3 region has 13 residues. The germline V gene has CDR1 SQVTM and CDR2 ANQGSEA.

The CDR3 region is CSARGHEASGGVDTQYF. CDR3 nucleotide sequence: TGCAGTGCTAGAGGACATGAGGCTAGCGGGGGGGTAGATACGCAGTATTTT. This sequence joins TRBV20-1 and TRBJ2-3; TRBD2 aligns across 12 bases. CDR3 length: 17 amino acids. V shed 1 base, J shed 5 bases, and the junction held 10 bases outside the gene matches. Germline lookup yields CDR1 DFQATT and CDR2 SNEGSKA (reference sequence).

This clonotype has a handful of counts. V usage is TRBV10-3 and J usage is TRBJ1-6; possibly TRBD1 for D (5 bases). CDR1 is ENHRY, CDR2 SYGVKD, per germline. Deletions cut 10 bases from V and 7 bases from J, with 23 bases between. The CDR3 sequence is 16 residues long. Here the CDR3 DNA reads TGTGCCACCAGGGAGAATGCTATAAGGTCGAATTCACCCCTCCACTTT. It codes for CATRENAIRSNSPLHF.

The sample holds many counts of this clonotype. This chain links TRBV20-1 with TRBJ2-1; weak D call: TRBD1 (5 bases). The ends were cut back, 7 bases at V and 4 bases at J, with 11 bases in the middle. This CDR3 spans 12 amino acids. CDR1 is DFQATT and CDR2 is SNEGSKA in the germline V gene (reference sequence). This CDR3 is CSEQTEYNEQFF. The CDR3 DNA reads TGCAGTGAGCAGACAGAATACAATGAGCAGTTCTTC.

The chain has TRBV5-6 and TRBJ1-2, with D possibly matching TRBD1 (5 bases). The germline CDR1 and CDR2 sequences are SGHDT and YYEEEE. The germline V and J ends were trimmed by 4 bases and 8 bases, with 21 bases remaining between them. The CDR3 is made up of 15 amino acids. CDR3: CASSTGRTVSAGYTF. CDR3 DNA sequence: TGTGCCAGCAGCACGGGACGTACGGTTTCTGCCGGCTACACCTTC. The full variable domain, rest sourced from reference TRBV5-6 and TRBJ1-2, is DAGVTQSPTHLIKTRGQQVTLRCSPKSGHDTVSWYQQALGQGPQFIFQYYEEEERQRGNFPDRFSGHQFPNYSSELNVNALLLGDSALYLCASSTGRTVSAGYTFGSGTRLTVV.

This CDR3 reads CASSSLSGNTIYF. Here the CDR3 DNA reads TGTGCCAGCAGCTCCCTCTCTGGAAACACCATATATTTT. The chain couples TRBV7-8 to TRBJ1-3, with D unclear. The germline CDR1 and CDR2 sequences are SGHVS and FQNEAQ. V lost 4 bases to trimming and J lost 0 bases, with 4 bases between them. This CDR3 spans 13 amino acids.

This chain connects TRBV12-3 or TRBV12-4 to TRBJ2-3, with TRBD2 as a possible D gene (6 bases). This CDR3 region has 15 residues. The V end lost 6 bases, the J end lost 2 bases, and 15 bases lay between the germline ends. The CDR3, as DNA: TGTGCCAGCAGCGACGACGGGGGATTCACAGATACGCAGTATTTT. This sequence encodes CASSDDGGFTDTQYF.

The chain recombines TRBV7-6 with TRBJ2-7; D may be TRBD2 (7 bases). Germline CDR1 is SGHVS and CDR2 is FNYEAQ. V shed 5 bases and J shed 6 bases, with 20 bases lying between them. The CDR3 has 15 amino acids. CDR3 protein: CASSIGGGASAEQYF. The CDR3 coding sequence is TGTGCCAGCAGCATAGGGGGGGGCGCATCCGCCGAGCAGTACTTC.

In its sample, this clonotype was seen a few times. The chain combines TRBV28 with TRBJ2-3, with 8 bases aligning to TRBD2. From germline, CDR1 is MDHEN and CDR2 SYDVKM. Unmatched junction bases numbered 2, after V lost 7 bases and J lost 5 bases. This CDR3 has 12 amino acids. The CDR3 DNA sequence: TGTGCCAGCACCACTAGCGGAGATACGCAGTATTTT. Translation gives CASTTSGDTQYF.